The 19 T cell receptor beta chains presented below share a single source sample, sequenced in a study of T cell repertoires in cytomegalovirus infection. TCRdb redid the calling of the reads with MiXCR, one entry per CDR3 protein. The sample lists 150,000 to 200,000 distinct CDR3 sequences; around 20% were seen once. The sequencing sample was made of PBMCs. These receptors originate from a human donor in good health (CMV status not recorded). Some clones in this sample may be carry-over from other donors' samples.

This clonotype occurred a few times. The rearrangement joins TRBV5-1 to TRBJ1-1, with TRBD1 identical over 7 bases. The V gene end was trimmed by 3 bases and the J gene end by 3 bases; junction bases not matched to a gene: 5. The CDR3 covers 14 residues. The germline gives CDR1 SGHRS, CDR2 YFSETQ. The CDR3 reads CASSSKQGYTEAFF. The CDR3 region has the DNA TGCGCCAGCAGCTCGAAACAGGGGTACACTGAAGCTTTCTTT. The full variable domain, in which reference TRBV5-1 and TRBJ1-1 provide the parts outside the CDR3, is KAGVTQTPRYLIKTRGQQVTLSCSPISGHRSVSWYQQTPGQGLQFLFEYFSETQRNKGNFPGRFSGRQFSNSRSEMNVSTLELGDSALYLCASSSKQGYTEAFFGQGTRLTVV.

This chain joins TRBV6-2 or TRBV6-3 and TRBJ2-2; TRBD1 is a possible D gene (5 bases). This CDR3 spans 14 amino acids. The ends were cut back, 10 bases at V and 1 base at J, with 13 bases in the middle. Germline V gene lookup returns CDR1 MNHEY and CDR2 SVGEGT. The CDR3 here is CATRTRRNTGELFF. The CDR3 nucleotides are TGTGCCACCCGGACAAGACGGAACACCGGGGAGCTGTTTTTT.

This clonotype has at least ten counts. The chain is built from TRBV7-2 and TRBJ2-7; 7 nucleotides match TRBD1. V shed 3 bases and J 2 bases; nucleotides not matched to a gene: 13. The CDR3 loop spans 17 amino acids. Germline CDR1 and CDR2: SGHTA and FQGNSA. In DNA, the CDR3 is TGTGCCAGCAGCTTGGGGGCCGCGGACAGGATAGCCTACGAGCAGTACTTC. It is translated as CASSLGAADRIAYEQYF.

The J gene is TRBJ2-7, the V gene TRBV12-3 or TRBV12-4; D unresolved. The CDR3 consists of 14 residues. V dropped 5 bases and J dropped 0 bases, with 11 bases sitting between them. CDR3 in amino acids: CASSLRTDSYEQYF. The CDR3 DNA is TGTGCCAGCAGTCTTCGGACCGACTCCTACGAGCAGTACTTC.

This clonotype was counted at least ten times. The V and J genes are TRBV7-6 and TRBJ2-3; 8 bases line up with TRBD2. V shed 1 base, J shed 6 bases, and the junction held 0 bases outside the gene matches. The CDR3 contains 13 residues. Per germline, CDR1 SGHVS and CDR2 FNYEAQ. This chain's CDR3 is CASSLERGDTQYF. In DNA form, the CDR3 reads TGTGCCAGCAGCTTAGAGCGGGGGGATACGCAGTATTTT.

The table lists this clonotype with many counts. This sequence joins TRBV7-3 and TRBJ2-1, with a tentative D call TRBD2 (6 bases). Trimming shortened V by 6 bases and J by 5 bases, and 11 bases separated the two germline ends. The CDR3 is 13 residues long. Per germline, CDR1 SGHTA and CDR2 FQGTGA. CDR3 nucleotides: TGTGCCAGCAGTGAGGGGACTGACAATGAGCAGTTCTTC. It is translated as CASSEGTDNEQFF.

This clonotype was counted a few times. The chain has TRBV20-1 and TRBJ2-1, with TRBD2 identical over 13 bases. V gave up 2 bases and J gave up 7 bases; unmatched junction bases: 5. The CDR3 loop spans 15 amino acids. Germline values: CDR1 DFQATT, CDR2 SNEGSKA (reference sequence). The CDR3 nucleotides are TGCAGTGCTAGAAAGGGACTAGCGGGATCGAATGAGCAGTTCTTC. It specifies CSARKGLAGSNEQFF.

The sample holds many counts of this clonotype. This sequence joins TRBV28 and TRBJ2-5; D is perhaps TRBD1 or TRBD2 (5 bases each). Looked up from germline, CDR1 is MDHEN and CDR2 is SYDVKM. V was clipped by 4 bases and J by 7 bases, with 16 bases between them. The CDR3 length is 14 residues. DNA for the CDR3: TGTGCCAGCAGTTCTAGGGACGTAAGACGGACCCAGTACTTC. Translating it yields CASSSRDVRRTQYF.

The chain links TRBV2 to TRBJ1-4; possibly TRBD1 for D (5 bases). The V end was cut by 6 bases, the J end by 5 bases, with 16 bases between. Per the germline V gene, CDR1 is SNHLY and CDR2 is FYNNEI. The CDR3 is 15 amino acids. CDR3 protein: CASRPTVPSNEKLFF. The CDR3 DNA is TGTGCCAGCAGACCGACAGTCCCGAGCAATGAAAAACTGTTTTTT.

This clonotype was seen a handful of times. This chain connects TRBV6-6 to TRBJ1-2; D uncertain. Germline CDR1 is MNHNY and CDR2 is SVGAGI (reference sequence). V dropped 0 bases and J dropped 1 base, with 6 bases sitting between them. There are 14 residues in the CDR3. This CDR3 reads CASSYSWDNYGYTF. The DNA for the CDR3 is TGTGCCAGCAGTTACTCATGGGATAACTATGGCTACACCTTC.

This clonotype was found a few times. This rearrangement joins TRBV6-5 to TRBJ2-3, with TRBD2 matching 11 bases. This CDR3 contains 14 residues. The V gene end was trimmed by 0 bases and the J gene end by 12 bases; junction bases not matched to a gene: 5. The germline V gene has CDR1 MNHEY and CDR2 SVGAGI. The CDR3 bases are TGTGCCAGCAGTTACTCAGGTAGCGGGAGGGCCCAGTATTTT. It translates to CASSYSGSGRAQYF.

This clonotype was found many times. This chain joins TRBV7-8 and TRBJ1-2; TRBD1 agrees at 10 bases. Germline V gene data show CDR1 as SGHVS and CDR2 as FQNEAQ. There are 16 residues in the CDR3. The ends lost 1 base at V and 2 bases at J; junction bases unmatched: 4. CDR3 in amino acids: CASSLEPGQGNYGYTF. CDR3 in DNA: TGTGCCAGCAGCTTAGAACCGGGACAGGGGAACTATGGCTACACCTTC.

The chain uses TRBV15 and TRBJ1-4; TRBD1 is a possible D gene (6 bases). The CDR3 is 14 residues long. V shed 3 bases and J shed 4 bases, with 9 bases lying between them. From germline, CDR1 is LNHNV and CDR2 YYDKDF (reference sequence). The CDR3 DNA is TGTGCCACCAGCAGTCAGGGGATTAATGAAAAACTGTTTTTT. Translating gives CATSSQGINEKLFF. The full variable domain, its missing parts supplied by reference TRBV15 and TRBJ1-4, is DAMVIQNPRYQVTQFGKPVTLSCSQTLNHNVMYWYQQKSSQAPKLLFHYYDKDFNNEADTPDNFQSRRPNTSFCFLDIRSPGLGDTAMYLCATSSQGINEKLFFGSGTQLSVL.

This clonotype was seen ten or more times. The V call is TRBV6-6, the J call TRBJ2-2; D possibly corresponds to TRBD2 (5 bases). V was pared by 0 bases and J by 4 bases, with 6 bases between. The CDR3 loop spans 14 amino acids. The germline gives CDR1 MNHNY, CDR2 SVGAGI (reference sequence). CDR3 protein: CASSYSGITGELFF. The CDR3 DNA reads TGTGCCAGCAGTTACTCCGGGATCACCGGGGAGCTGTTTTTT.

In its sample, this clonotype was seen a few times. This chain joins TRBV14 and TRBJ1-4; 9 positions match TRBD1. Germline values: CDR1 SGHDN, CDR2 FVKESK. The CDR3 contains 15 residues. Germline trimming cut 0 bases from V and 7 bases from J; bases unmatched to any gene: 3. The CDR3 spells CASSQEWDRAEKLFF. The CDR3 DNA follows: TGTGCCAGCAGCCAAGAGTGGGACAGGGCTGAAAAACTGTTTTTT.

Only a few counts were recorded for this clonotype. This chain joins TRBV27 and TRBJ2-4; D not certain. V dropped 6 bases and J dropped 5 bases, with 11 bases sitting between them. The CDR3 has 13 amino acids. Germline CDR1 is MNHEY and CDR2 is SMNVEV (reference sequence). CDR3 residues: CASRIMGENIQYF. In DNA, the CDR3 is TGTGCCAGCAGGATAATGGGCGAAAACATTCAGTACTTC.

V is TRBV5-6 and J is TRBJ1-6, with D possibly TRBD1 on 5 matching bases. V gave up 2 bases and J gave up 8 bases, with 26 bases separating them. Germline values: CDR1 SGHDT, CDR2 YYEEEE. CDR3 size: 19 residues. In DNA, the CDR3 is TGTGCCAGCAGCTTACTTGGGGCGGACCCTTCCGACAAAGATTCACCCCTCCACTTT. This sequence encodes CASSLLGADPSDKDSPLHF. Using reference TRBV5-6 and TRBJ1-6 for the parts outside the CDR3, the full variable domain is DAGVTQSPTHLIKTRGQQVTLRCSPKSGHDTVSWYQQALGQGPQFIFQYYEEEERQRGNFPDRFSGHQFPNYSSELNVNALLLGDSALYLCASSLLGADPSDKDSPLHFGNGTRLTVT.

This clonotype was seen at least ten times. V usage is TRBV7-3 and J usage is TRBJ2-2; a possible D gene is TRBD1 (5 bases). CDR1 and CDR2 (germline): SGHTA, FQGTGA. The CDR3 is 14 residues long. The V gene lost 6 bases and the J gene lost 1 base, with 9 bases spanning the gap. CDR3 loop: CASSFDRNTGELFF. CDR3 bases: TGTGCCAGCAGTTTCGACAGGAACACCGGGGAGCTGTTTTTT.

This clonotype was seen at least ten times. The chain couples TRBV7-2 to TRBJ2-7; the match to TRBD1 covers 10 bases. The V gene end was trimmed by 2 bases and the J gene end by 5 bases; junction bases not matched to a gene: 6. The CDR3 is made up of 15 amino acids. The V gene's germline CDR1 is SGHTA and CDR2 FQGNSA. The CDR3 reads CASSLRQGASDEQYF. As DNA, the CDR3 is TGTGCCAGCAGCTTAAGACAGGGGGCATCGGACGAGCAGTACTTC.